The TCR beta chain described here comes from a study of cytomegalovirus exposure and HLA in healthy donors. PCR was performed using 60 Vbeta and 13 Jbeta primers. Here immunoSEQ multiplex PCR was the method, and the copy in TCRdb shows in-frame clones only, minus some. The sample shows 160,000 or so clones, 84% of them seen only once. Study observations and caveats: TCR beta sequences numbering over 15,000 were associated with HLA alleles at 0.05 false discovery rate in a later analysis.

V was clipped by 2 bases and J by 1 base; unmatched bases: 16. The CDR3 totals 19 residues. Germline CDR1 is MDHEN and CDR2 is SYDVKM. Points on this clone: Its antigen is unknown.

The rearrangement links TRBV28 to TRBJ1-1; 7 nucleotides align to TRBD1. This sequence originates from a man aged 18 to 30 in good health and CMV-seronegative. The sequenced sample was PBMCs. CDR3 bases: TGTGCCAGCAGTTTAGGTACCGTTTTGAGGGGGCAGGGGAACACTGAAGCTTTCTTT. Amino acid sequence: CASSLGTVLRGQGNTEAFF.